This T cell receptor (beta chain) originates from a study of shared clonotypes between healthy human individuals. Study-wide background: Those who served as donors were a couple of women and three men between the ages of 18 and 49.

Memory CD4+ cells were the fraction left after CD45RA+ naive selection. This clone has only a few counts. Germline CDR1 reads MDHEN; CDR2 reads SYDVKM. With V trimmed by 1 base and J by 11 bases, 5 bases remained unmatched. The CDR3 totals 14 residues. This table comes from immunoSEQ multiplex PCR, and its TCRdb copy is limited to in-frame clones, with some not included. The table shows about 960,000 clones, with approximately 76% occurring only once. The rearrangement joins TRBV28 to TRBJ1-5; TRBD1 agrees at 10 bases. The sample consisted of memory CD4+ T cells sorted from blood. Subset noted: CD45RA-negative fraction. The TCR was taken from a man aged 18 to 30 in good health. The DNA for the CDR3 is TGTGCCAGCAGTTTATTGGGACAGGGGAAAGCCCAGCATTTT. Residues: CASSLLGQGKAQHF.